This TCR beta chain originates from a study of response to subunit inactivated influenza vaccine. Ten or more counts support this clonotype. Its antigen is unidentified. Germline and junction disagree at one end, which may indicate a read error. Germline V gene lookup returns CDR1 ENHRY and CDR2 SYGVKD. The CDR3 is made up of 13 amino acids. The study, taken as a whole, reports: Each seasonal influenza vaccination recruits few new T cells, the authors suggested.

Via MiXCR, TCRdb re-called the RT-PCR reads, giving one row per CDR3 protein. The sample consists of 430,000 or so distinct CDR3 sequences, over 9.5% of them appearing once. The chain employs TRBV10-3 and TRBJ1-2; TRBD1 is a possible D gene (5 bases). This specimen was PBMCs from blood, taken more than 35 days after vaccination. The clonotype originates from a man aged 50 to 59 who received an inactivated influenza vaccine. The CDR3 nucleotides are TGTGCCATCAGTGAGGGGGTGGGGCAGAAAACGTTCTTC. This gives the protein CAISEGVGQKTFF.